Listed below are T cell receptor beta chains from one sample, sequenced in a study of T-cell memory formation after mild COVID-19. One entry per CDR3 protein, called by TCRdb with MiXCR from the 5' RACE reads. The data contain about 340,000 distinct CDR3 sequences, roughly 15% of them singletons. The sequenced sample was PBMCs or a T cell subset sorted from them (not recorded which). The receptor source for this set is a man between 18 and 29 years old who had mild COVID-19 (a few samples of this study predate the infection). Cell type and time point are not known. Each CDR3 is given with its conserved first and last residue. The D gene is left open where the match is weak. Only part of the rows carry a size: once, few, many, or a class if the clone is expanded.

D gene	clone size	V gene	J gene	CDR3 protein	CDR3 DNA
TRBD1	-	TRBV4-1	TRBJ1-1	CASSRYTGAGTEAFF	TGCGCCAGCAGCCGATATACAGGGGCGGGCACTGAAGCTTTCTTT
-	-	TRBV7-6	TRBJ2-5	CASSARQGGETQYF	TGTGCCAGCAGCGCCCGACAGGGAGGAGAGACCCAGTACTTC
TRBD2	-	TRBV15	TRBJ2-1	CATSVPGLVTVEQFF	TGTGCCACCAGCGTCCCGGGACTAGTTACTGTTGAGCAGTTCTTC
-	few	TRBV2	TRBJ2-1	CASSVYRDGSPGYNEQFF	TGTGCCAGCAGTGTCTATCGGGACGGATCGCCGGGGTACAATGAGCAGTTCTTC
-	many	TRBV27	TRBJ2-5	CASSLRRGQETQYF	TGTGCCAGCAGTTTACGGCGGGGTCAAGAGACCCAGTACTTC
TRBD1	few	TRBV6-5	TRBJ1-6	CASSPGQGSYNSPLHF	TGTGCCAGCAGTCCGGGACAGGGGTCCTATAATTCACCCCTCCACTTT
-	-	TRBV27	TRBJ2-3	CASSLVVAADTQYF	TGTGCCAGCAGTTTAGTGGTAGCGGCGGATACGCAGTATTTT
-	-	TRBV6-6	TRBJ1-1	CASSQTGTEAFF	TGTGCCAGCAGTCAGACGGGCACTGAAGCTTTCTTT
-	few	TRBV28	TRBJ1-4	CATNSNMNEKLFF	TGTGCCACGAATTCGAATATGAATGAAAAACTGTTTTTT
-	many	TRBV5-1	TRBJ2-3	CASSLEGVGDADTQYF	TGCGCCAGCAGCTTGGAAGGAGTGGGTGATGCTGATACGCAGTATTTT
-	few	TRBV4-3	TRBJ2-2	CASSQEGEAGELFF	TGCGCCAGCAGTCAAGAGGGGGAGGCCGGGGAGCTGTTTTTT
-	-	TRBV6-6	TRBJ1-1	CASSYVGLNTEAFF	TGTGCCAGCAGTTACGTCGGACTGAACACTGAAGCTTTCTTT
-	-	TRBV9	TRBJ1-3	CASSPRNSGAGNTIYF	TGTGCCAGCAGCCCAAGGAACTCCGGCGCTGGAAACACCATATATTTT
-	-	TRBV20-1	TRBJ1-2	CSALTASRGYTF	TGCAGTGCTCTGACCGCGTCCAGAGGCTACACCTTC
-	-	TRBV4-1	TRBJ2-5	CASSQETSAGAPKTQYF	TGCGCCAGCAGCCAAGAAACGTCGGCGGGTGCTCCGAAGACCCAGTACTTC
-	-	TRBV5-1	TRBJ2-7	CASSVRAGNYEQYF	TGCGCCAGCAGCGTGAGGGCAGGGAATTACGAGCAGTACTTC
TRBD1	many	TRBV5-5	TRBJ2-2	CASSLTTGFHTGELFF	TGTGCCAGCAGCTTAACGACAGGGTTCCACACCGGGGAGCTGTTTTTT
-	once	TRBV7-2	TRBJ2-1	CASSLHRGYNEQFF	TGTGCCAGCAGCTTACACCGGGGCTACAATGAGCAGTTCTTC
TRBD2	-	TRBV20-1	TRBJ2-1	CSARQAQRGYNEQFF	TGCAGTGCTAGACAGGCCCAGCGGGGGTACAATGAGCAGTTCTTC
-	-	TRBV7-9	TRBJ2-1	CASSPRLGAYNEQFF	TGTGCCAGCAGCCCCCGACTTGGGGCTTACAATGAGCAGTTCTTC
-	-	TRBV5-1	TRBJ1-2	CASSLRGDYYGYTF	TGCGCCAGCAGCTTGAGGGGGGACTACTATGGCTACACCTTC
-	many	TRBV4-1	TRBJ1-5	CASSLRSKSGNQPQHF	TGCGCCAGCAGTTTGCGCTCCAAGTCGGGCAATCAGCCCCAGCATTTT
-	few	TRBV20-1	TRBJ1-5	CSARAPDGYQPQHF	TGCAGTGCTAGAGCCCCGGACGGTTATCAGCCCCAGCATTTT
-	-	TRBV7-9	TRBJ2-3	CASSPRVAGSVEDTQYF	TGTGCCAGCAGCCCCCGCGTCGCGGGTTCGGTGGAAGATACGCAGTATTTT
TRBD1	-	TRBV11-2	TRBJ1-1	CASSWGGTGANTEAFF	TGTGCCAGCAGCTGGGGGGGGACAGGGGCGAACACTGAAGCTTTCTTT
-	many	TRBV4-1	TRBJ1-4	CASSRNGAAANEKLFF	TGCGCCAGCAGCCGGAATGGCGCGGCGGCTAATGAAAAACTGTTTTTT
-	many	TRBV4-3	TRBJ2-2	CASSHATDTGELFF	TGCGCCAGCAGCCACGCTACGGACACCGGGGAGCTGTTTTTT
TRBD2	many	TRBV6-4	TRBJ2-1	CASSEGLAGNNEQFF	TGTGCCAGCAGTGAAGGCCTAGCGGGGAACAATGAGCAGTTCTTC
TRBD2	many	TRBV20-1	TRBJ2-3	CSARAASGSADTQYF	TGCAGTGCTAGAGCGGCTAGCGGATCCGCAGATACGCAGTATTTT
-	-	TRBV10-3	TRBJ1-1	CAIRRGAAEAFF	TGTGCCATCAGACGGGGGGCGGCTGAAGCTTTCTTT
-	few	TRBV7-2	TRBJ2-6	CASSSYRVGANVLTF	TGTGCCAGCAGCTCCTACAGGGTTGGGGCCAACGTCCTGACTTTC
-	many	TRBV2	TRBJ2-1	CASNGFVRTGPYNEQFF	TGTGCCAGCAACGGTTTTGTTAGGACCGGACCCTACAATGAGCAGTTCTTC
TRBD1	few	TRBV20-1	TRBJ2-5	CSAITGGRETQYF	TGCAGTGCCATAACAGGGGGCAGGGAGACCCAGTACTTC
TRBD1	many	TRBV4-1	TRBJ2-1	CASSQATGGSYNEQFF	TGCGCCAGCAGCCAGGCTACAGGGGGCTCCTACAATGAGCAGTTCTTC
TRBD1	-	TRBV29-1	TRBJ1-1	CSVGLPGQEAFF	TGCAGCGTTGGACTCCCGGGACAGGAAGCTTTCTTT
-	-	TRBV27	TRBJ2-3	CASSSGGDSTDTQYF	TGTGCCAGCAGCTCCGGCGGGGACTCCACAGATACGCAGTATTTT
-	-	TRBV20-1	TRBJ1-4	CSASRRRSHEKLFF	TGCAGTGCTAGCCGCCGCCGGTCCCACGAAAAACTGTTTTTT
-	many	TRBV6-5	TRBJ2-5	CASTGPSGTQYF	TGTGCCAGCACCGGACCTTCGGGGACCCAGTACTTC
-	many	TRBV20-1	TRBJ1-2	CSAVRVDINGYTF	TGCAGTGCTGTCAGGGTTGACATTAATGGCTACACCTTC
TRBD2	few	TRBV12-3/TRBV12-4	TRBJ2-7	CASRSGTTLGEQYF	TGTGCCAGCAGGTCCGGGACTACCCTTGGCGAGCAGTACTTC
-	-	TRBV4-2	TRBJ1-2	CASSQAGTLGGYTF	TGTGCCAGCAGCCAAGCCGGGACCCTAGGGGGCTACACCTTC
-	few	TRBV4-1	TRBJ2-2	CASSQPTRKAAGELFF	TGCGCCAGCAGCCAACCCACTAGAAAGGCGGCCGGGGAGCTGTTTTTT
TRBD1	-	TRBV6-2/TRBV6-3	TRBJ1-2	CASSYSGTGFYGYTF	TGTGCCAGCAGTTACTCCGGGACAGGCTTTTATGGCTACACCTTC
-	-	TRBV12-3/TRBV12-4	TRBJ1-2	CASTLTYPHGYTF	TGTGCCAGCACCTTGACATATCCCCATGGCTACACCTTC
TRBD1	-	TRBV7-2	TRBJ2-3	CASAGAGGASDTQYF	TGTGCCAGCGCTGGGGCAGGGGGCGCGTCAGATACGCAGTATTTT
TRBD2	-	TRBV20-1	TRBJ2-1	CSLDPGGGSDEQFF	TGCAGCCTCGACCCGGGGGGGGGCTCTGATGAGCAGTTCTTC
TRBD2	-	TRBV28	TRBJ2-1	CASRPKRGAPLREQFF	TGTGCCAGCAGGCCCAAGCGGGGGGCCCCTCTGCGGGAGCAGTTCTTC